One sample yielded the 19 T cell receptor beta chains listed below, sequenced in a study of beta chain features in type 1 diabetes. For these receptors, no antigen is known. Whole-study results and caveats: Among all four CD4+ subsets, Type 1 diabetes patients had TCRB CDR3s that were moderately but significantly shorter.

Of the isolated RNA, all was reverse transcribed, and so the sequenced material was expressed TCRB transcripts. The table came from immunoSEQ multiplex PCR; TCRdb's copy has only in-frame clones and leaves some out. Here the sample spans roughly 300,000 clones, 7% to 10% being singletons. Input material: central memory CD4+ T cells from blood. The receptors originated from a man aged 25-40 years with type 1 diabetes.

There are a few counts of this clone. The chain is built from TRBV30 and TRBJ1-1, with D tentatively TRBD1 (6 bases). V was cut by 7 bases and J by 5 bases, with 14 bases left in between. Germline V gene data show CDR1 as GTSNPN and CDR2 as SVGIG (reference sequence). The length of the CDR3 is 12 residues. The CDR3 DNA is TGTGCCTCGACCCCCGGACAGACTGAAGCTTTCTTT. It is translated as CASTPGQTEAFF.

This clone was observed a handful of times. Here the CDR3 reads CASSLSISLGLRYGYTF. In DNA form, the CDR3 reads TGTGCCAGCAGTTTATCGATATCTTTGGGGCTACGCTATGGCTACACCTTC. The rearrangement joins TRBV27 to TRBJ1-2, with a weak D call TRBD1 (5 bases). The CDR3 consists of 17 residues. In germline, CDR1 is MNHEY, CDR2 SMNVEV (reference sequence). Trimming shortened V by 0 bases and J by 4 bases, and 18 bases separated the two germline ends.

V gene TRBV11-2 combines with J gene TRBJ1-4; perhaps TRBD1 as D (5 bases). Trimming pared 0 bases from V and 7 bases from J, leaving 12 bases between. CDR3 length: 15 residues. CDR1 and CDR2 from the germline V gene are SGHAT and FQNNGV. The CDR3 bases are TGTGCCAGCAGCTTAGATGACAGACGAAGTGAAAAACTGTTTTTT. Translated: CASSLDDRRSEKLFF.

This clone was found a few times. The CDR3 DNA is TGTGCCAGCAACGAAGGGGGGGTGCGGGGTCGATCTGGAAACACCATATATTTT. This gives the protein CASNEGGVRGRSGNTIYF. V is TRBV28 and J is TRBJ1-3, with a possible D match to TRBD1 (6 bases). Germline V gene sequence: CDR1 MDHEN, CDR2 SYDVKM. The V end was cut by 7 bases, the J end by 1 base, with 23 bases between. The CDR3 has 18 residues.

This chain connects TRBV20-1 to TRBJ1-4; maybe TRBD1 (5 bases). CDR1 and CDR2 from the germline V gene are DFQATT and SNEGSKA (reference sequence). Between the trimmed V and J ends, which lost 6 bases and 5 bases, there was a span of 7 bases. CDR3 length: 11 amino acids. This CDR3 reads CSARQNEKLFF. In DNA form, the CDR3 reads TGCAGTGCGAGACAGAATGAAAAACTGTTTTTT.

The CDR3 reads CASSYSKDQPQHF. Written as DNA, the CDR3 is TGTGCCAGCAGTTACTCGAAGGATCAGCCCCAGCATTTT. The chain couples TRBV6-6 to TRBJ1-5; no clear D. V gave up 0 bases and J gave up 5 bases, with 5 bases separating them. Germline lookup yields CDR1 MNHNY and CDR2 SVGAGI (reference sequence). The CDR3 sequence is 13 residues long.

The table lists this clone with many counts. J is TRBJ1-3 and V is TRBV4-3, with 9 bases lining up with TRBD1. The CDR3 is made up of 18 amino acids. CDR1 is LGHNA, CDR2 YSLEER, per germline. The J segment lost 1 base and the V segment lost 2 bases, leaving 9 bases of the junction unmatched. CDR3 coding DNA: TGCGCCAGCAGCCAATTCGGCCGGGACAGGGATTCTGGAAACACCATATATTTT. Translating gives CASSQFGRDRDSGNTIYF.

The V call is TRBV2, the J call TRBJ2-5; TRBD1 matches 7 bases. Trimming took 7 bases from V and 5 from J; bases not matched to a gene: 10. The length of the CDR3 is 14 residues. The germline V gene encodes CDR1 SNHLY and CDR2 FYNNEI. DNA for the CDR3: TGTGCCAGCATTACCACAGGGGTAGCGGAGACCCAGTACTTC. It translates to CASITTGVAETQYF. The variable domain in full, completed from reference TRBV2 and TRBJ2-5, reads EPEVTQTPSHQVTQMGQEVILRCVPISNHLYFYWYRQILGQKVEFLVSFYNNEISEKSEIFDDQFSVERPDGSNFTLKIRSTKLEDSAMYFCASITTGVAETQYFGPGTRLLVL.

Only a few counts were recorded for this clone. The V and J genes are TRBV10-1 and TRBJ2-3; D is possibly TRBD1 or TRBD2 (6 bases each). The V gene's germline CDR1 is WNHNN and CDR2 SYGVQD (reference sequence). The CDR3 totals 16 residues. Trimming cost V 1 base and J 0 bases, with 11 bases left between them. The CDR3 is CASSELRGASTDTQYF. CDR3 DNA: TGCGCCAGCAGTGAGTTGAGGGGGGCTAGCACAGATACGCAGTATTTT.

The chain has TRBV30 and TRBJ1-4; possible D gene TRBD1, 5 bases. The CDR3 contains 13 residues. V was pared by 4 bases and J by 5 bases, with 11 bases between. The germline CDR1 and CDR2 sequences are GTSNPN and SVGIG (reference sequence). The CDR3, as DNA: TGTGCCTGGATGGGGGAGGCCAATGAAAAACTGTTTTTT. This sequence encodes CAWMGEANEKLFF.

This clone showed up just a few times. The chain recombines TRBV7-6 with TRBJ2-1; D remains ambiguous. Germline V gene sequence: CDR1 SGHVS, CDR2 FNYEAQ. V dropped 4 bases and J dropped 8 bases, with 12 bases sitting between them. CDR3 length: 13 amino acids. The CDR3: CASSSDFGDEQFF. The CDR3 DNA is TGTGCCAGCAGCTCCGACTTTGGGGATGAGCAGTTCTTC.

The CDR3 region has the DNA TGTGCCAGCAGCAGTGAAGTCTCTGGGGCCAACGTCCTGACTTTC. Its protein is CASSSEVSGANVLTF. This chain connects TRBV7-9 to TRBJ2-6; D unresolved. The length of the CDR3 is 15 residues. Germline assignment: CDR1 SEHNR and CDR2 FQNEAQ (reference sequence). With 5 bases removed from V and 0 bases from J, the gap between germline ends came to 8 bases.

With respect to this clone: The same CDR3 arises from other DNA sequences in this sample as well. This chain links TRBV19 with TRBJ2-7, with 9 bases that match TRBD2. The V gene end was trimmed by 2 bases and the J gene end by 2 bases; junction bases not matched to a gene: 1. The CDR3 is 14 residues long. Germline-derived CDR1 and CDR2 are LNHDA and SQIVND (reference sequence). The CDR3 sequence: CASSIQRGAYEQYF. The CDR3, as DNA: TGTGCCAGTAGTATACAGCGGGGGGCCTACGAGCAGTACTTC. Full variable domain (remainder filled in from reference TRBV19 and TRBJ2-7): DGGITQSPKYLFRKEGQNVTLSCEQNLNHDAMYWYRQDPGQGLRLIYYSQIVNDFQKGDIAEGYSVSREKKESFPLTVTSAQKNPTAFYLCASSIQRGAYEQYFGPGTRLTVT.

The CDR3, as DNA: TGCGCCAGCAGCTTGGGACGGAACACCGGGGAGCTGTTTTTT. Protein product: CASSLGRNTGELFF. This chain joins TRBV5-1 and TRBJ2-2; D unclear. Germline V gene sequence: CDR1 SGHRS, CDR2 YFSETQ. The V gene lost 0 bases and the J gene lost 1 base, with 4 bases spanning the gap. This CDR3 region has 14 residues.

The chain combines TRBV7-9 with TRBJ2-2; D not resolved. The V end lost 1 base, the J end lost 6 bases, and 3 bases lay between the germline ends. The CDR3 loop spans 12 amino acids. Germline loops: CDR1 SEHNR, CDR2 FQNEAQ (reference sequence). This CDR3 is CASSLGAGELFF. Here the CDR3 DNA reads TGTGCCAGCAGCTTAGGTGCCGGGGAGCTGTTTTTT.

In DNA, the CDR3 is TGTGCCACCAGCAGAGAGAAGGGACAGCTCTATGGCTACACCTTC. Translated, it gives CATSREKGQLYGYTF. The chain carries TRBV15 and TRBJ1-2, with 7 bases lining up with TRBD1. The V gene end was trimmed by 0 bases and the J gene end by 4 bases; junction bases not matched to a gene: 5. This CDR3 is 15 amino acids long. Germline V gene lookup returns CDR1 LNHNV and CDR2 YYDKDF (reference sequence).

This clone has a count of ten or more. V is TRBV5-4 and J is TRBJ2-5; D may be TRBD1 or TRBD2 (5 bases each). The CDR3 has 14 residues. From germline, CDR1 is SGHNT and CDR2 YYREEE (reference sequence). V dropped 3 bases and J dropped 1 base, with 10 bases sitting between them. The CDR3 loop is CASSYGDGQETQYF. CDR3 bases: TGTGCCAGCAGCTACGGGGACGGCCAAGAGACCCAGTACTTC.

This clone was seen a few times. The rearrangement joins TRBV25-1 to TRBJ2-3; D is possibly TRBD2 (6 bases). The CDR3 runs 14 residues. V was cut by 2 bases and J by 1 base, with 7 bases left in between. From germline, CDR1 is MGHDK and CDR2 SYGVNS. CDR3 nucleotides: TGTGCCAGCAGTGAAGCGGGGCGCACAGATACGCAGTATTTT. Translated, it gives CASSEAGRTDTQYF.

The rearrangement uses TRBV30 and TRBJ1-1, with TRBD1 matching over 9 bases. Trimming at V came to 1 base and at J to 12 bases, leaving 3 bases not matched to a gene. CDR1 is GTSNPN, CDR2 SVGIG, per germline (reference sequence). This CDR3 contains 11 residues. For the CDR3, the DNA is TGTGCCTGGAGTGGGACAGGGGCGACTTTCTTT. As protein: CAWSGTGATFF.